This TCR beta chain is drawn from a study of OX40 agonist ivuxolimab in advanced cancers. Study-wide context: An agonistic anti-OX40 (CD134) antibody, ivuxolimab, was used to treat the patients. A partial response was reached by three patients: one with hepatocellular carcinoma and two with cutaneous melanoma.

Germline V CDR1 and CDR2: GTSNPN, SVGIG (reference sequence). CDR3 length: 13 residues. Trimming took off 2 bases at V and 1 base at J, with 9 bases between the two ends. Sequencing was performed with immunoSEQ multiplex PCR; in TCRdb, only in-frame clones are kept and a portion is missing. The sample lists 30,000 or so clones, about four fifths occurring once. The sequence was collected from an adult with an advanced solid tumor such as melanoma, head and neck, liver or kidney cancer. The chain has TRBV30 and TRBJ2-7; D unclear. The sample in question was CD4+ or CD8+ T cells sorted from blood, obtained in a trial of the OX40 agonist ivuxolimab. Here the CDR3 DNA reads TGTGCCTGGAGTAGAGGTCAGTCCTACGAGCAGTACTTC. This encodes CAWSRGQSYEQYF.